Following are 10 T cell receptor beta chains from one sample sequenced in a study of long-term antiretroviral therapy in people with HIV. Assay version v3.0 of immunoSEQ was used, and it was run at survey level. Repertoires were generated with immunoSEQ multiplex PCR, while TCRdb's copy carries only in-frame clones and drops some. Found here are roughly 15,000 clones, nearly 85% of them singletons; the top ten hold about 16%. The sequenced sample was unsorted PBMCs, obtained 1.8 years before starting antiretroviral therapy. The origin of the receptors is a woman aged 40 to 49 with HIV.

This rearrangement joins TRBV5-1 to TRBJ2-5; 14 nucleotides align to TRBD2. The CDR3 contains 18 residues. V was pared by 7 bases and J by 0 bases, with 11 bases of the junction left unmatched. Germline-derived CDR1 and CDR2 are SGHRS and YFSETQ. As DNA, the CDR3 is TGCGCCAGCGCGAAGGAGACTAGCGGGAGGGGGTACCAAGAGACCCAGTACTTC. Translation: CASAKETSGRGYQETQYF. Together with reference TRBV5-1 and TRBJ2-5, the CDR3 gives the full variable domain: KAGVTQTPRYLIKTRGQQVTLSCSPISGHRSVSWYQQTPGQGLQFLFEYFSETQRNKGNFPGRFSGRQFSNSRSEMNVSTLELGDSALYLCASAKETSGRGYQETQYFGPGTRLLVL.

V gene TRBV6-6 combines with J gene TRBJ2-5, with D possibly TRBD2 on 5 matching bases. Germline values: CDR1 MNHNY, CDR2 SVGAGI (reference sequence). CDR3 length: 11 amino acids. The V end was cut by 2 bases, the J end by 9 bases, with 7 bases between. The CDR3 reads CASSYIGAQYF. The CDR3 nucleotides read TGTGCCAGCAGTTACATCGGGGCCCAGTACTTC.

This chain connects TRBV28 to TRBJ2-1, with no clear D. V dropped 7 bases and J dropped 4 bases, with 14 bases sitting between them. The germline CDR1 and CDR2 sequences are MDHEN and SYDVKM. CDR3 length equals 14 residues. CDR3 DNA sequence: TGTGCCAGCATGACTTATCCAACATACAATGAGCAGTTCTTC. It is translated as CASMTYPTYNEQFF. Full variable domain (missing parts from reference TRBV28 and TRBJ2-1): DVKVTQSSRYLVKRTGEKVFLECVQDMDHENMFWYRQDPGLGLRLIYFSYDVKMKEKGDIPEGYSVSREKKERFSLILESASTNQTSMYLCASMTYPTYNEQFFGPGTRLTVL.

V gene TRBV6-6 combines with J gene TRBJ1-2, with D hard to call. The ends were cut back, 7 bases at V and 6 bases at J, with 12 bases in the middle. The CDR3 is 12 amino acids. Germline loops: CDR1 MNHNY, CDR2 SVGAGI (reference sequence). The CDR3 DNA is TGTGCCAGCACGAGGGAGCGAGATGGCTACACCTTC. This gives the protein CASTRERDGYTF.

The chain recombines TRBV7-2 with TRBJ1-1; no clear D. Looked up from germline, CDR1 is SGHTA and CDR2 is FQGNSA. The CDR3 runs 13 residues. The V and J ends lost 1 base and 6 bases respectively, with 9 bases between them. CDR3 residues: CASSLVYSAEAFF. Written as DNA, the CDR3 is TGTGCCAGCAGCTTAGTTTACAGTGCTGAAGCTTTCTTT.

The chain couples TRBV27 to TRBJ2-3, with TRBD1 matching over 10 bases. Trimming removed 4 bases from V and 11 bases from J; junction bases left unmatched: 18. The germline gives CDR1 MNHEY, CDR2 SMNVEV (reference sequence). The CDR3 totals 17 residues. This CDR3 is CASSSLLPGQGHWGQYF. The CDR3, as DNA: TGTGCCAGCAGTTCACTCCTCCCGGGACAGGGGCACTGGGGGCAGTATTTT.

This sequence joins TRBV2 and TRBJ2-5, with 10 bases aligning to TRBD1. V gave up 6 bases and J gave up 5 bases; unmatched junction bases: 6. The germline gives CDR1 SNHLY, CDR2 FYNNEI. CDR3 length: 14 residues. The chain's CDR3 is CASRGTGAVETQYF. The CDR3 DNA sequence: TGTGCCAGCAGGGGGACAGGGGCCGTGGAGACCCAGTACTTC.

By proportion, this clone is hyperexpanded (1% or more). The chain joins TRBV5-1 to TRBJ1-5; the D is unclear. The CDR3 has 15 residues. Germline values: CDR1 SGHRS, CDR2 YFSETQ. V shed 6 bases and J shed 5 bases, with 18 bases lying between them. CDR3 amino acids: CASTQNDKADQPQHF. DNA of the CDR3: TGCGCCAGCACCCAGAACGACAAAGCAGATCAGCCCCAGCATTTT.

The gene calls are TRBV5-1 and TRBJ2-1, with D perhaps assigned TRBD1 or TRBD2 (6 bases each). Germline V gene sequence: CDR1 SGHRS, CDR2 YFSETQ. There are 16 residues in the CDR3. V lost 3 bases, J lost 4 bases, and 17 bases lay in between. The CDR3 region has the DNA TGCGCCAGCAGCTCTGGGGGCGGGGCGGGGTACAATGAGCAGTTCTTC. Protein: CASSSGGGAGYNEQFF. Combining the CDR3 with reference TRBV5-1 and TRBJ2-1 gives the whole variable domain KAGVTQTPRYLIKTRGQQVTLSCSPISGHRSVSWYQQTPGQGLQFLFEYFSETQRNKGNFPGRFSGRQFSNSRSEMNVSTLELGDSALYLCASSSGGGAGYNEQFFGPGTRLTVL.

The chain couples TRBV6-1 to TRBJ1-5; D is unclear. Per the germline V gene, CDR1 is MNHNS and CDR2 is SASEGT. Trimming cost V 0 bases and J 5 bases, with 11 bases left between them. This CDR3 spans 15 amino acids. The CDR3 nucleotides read TGTGCCAGCAGTGAAGCGAGGAGGTGGGATCAGCCCCAGCATTTT. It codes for CASSEARRWDQPQHF.